This TCR beta chain was identified during a study of blood T cell repertoires in COVID-19. Assay: immunoSEQ multiplex PCR; the TCRdb copy retains only in-frame clones and omits some. Of 120,000 or so clones in the sample, about 79% are singletons; the top ten hold 37%. From germline, CDR1 is SGHAT and CDR2 FQNNGV. The CDR3 length is 13 residues. V lost 0 bases and J lost 5, with 8 bases in between. The receptor was derived from a middle-aged man with active or convalescent COVID-19. The chain carries TRBV11-2 and TRBJ2-7, with D perhaps matching TRBD1 (5 bases). Material: peripheral blood. As DNA, the CDR3 is TGTGCCAGCAGCTTAGAGGGGCTGGACGAGCAGTACTTC. Amino acids: CASSLEGLDEQYF.